The clone carrying this T cell receptor (beta chain) was counted many times. CDR1 and CDR2 from the germline V gene are SGDLS and YYNGEE. Trimming cost V 0 bases and J 1 base, with 13 bases left between them. The CDR3 length is 16 residues. This sample is drawn from a study of breast tumors, draining lymph nodes, adjacent tissues. Each CDR3 protein gets one entry after TCRdb re-called the multiplex PCR reads with MiXCR. The sample carries some 250,000 distinct CDR3 sequences, around 34% recorded once. Breast cancer patients provided tissue from their axillary draining lymph nodes. Sequencing used axillary lymph node tissue. This receptor was obtained from a female donor with breast cancer. Some clones in this sample may be carry-over from other donors' samples. The V and J genes are TRBV9 and TRBJ2-5; TRBD1 or TRBD2 may be the D gene (5 bases each). In DNA form, the CDR3 reads TGTGCCAGCAGCGTAGGTATGGGGGTTGTCCAAGAGACCCAGTACTTC. Amino acid sequence: CASSVGMGVVQETQYF.